Shown below are 27 T cell receptor beta chains from a single sample sequenced in a study of blood T cells in healthy people across ages. A second PCR, run for about 7 to 11 cycles, used a sample-barcoded 5' primer plus a J-beta primer mix. TCRdb re-called the 5' RACE reads with MiXCR, one entry per CDR3 protein. The sample holds over a million distinct CDR3 sequences, approximately 59% seen once. What was sequenced was blood. The receptors derive from a man younger than 35 in good health.

This clonotype was detected a few times. The genes are TRBV6-5 and TRBJ1-1, with D maybe TRBD1 (6 bases). This CDR3 comprises 14 residues. V was shortened by 6 bases and J by 4 bases, with 15 bases between the two germline ends. Germline V gives CDR1 MNHEY, CDR2 SVGAGI. CDR3 bases: TGTGCCAGCAGCCTTCAGGGGCTCAGCACTGAAGCTTTCTTT. Amino acid sequence: CASSLQGLSTEAFF.

The rearrangement uses TRBV7-2 and TRBJ2-1; 7 bases agree with TRBD2. After removal of 3 bases from V and 8 bases from J, the junction contained 4 bases not matched to a gene. CDR1 and CDR2 from the germline V gene are SGHTA and FQGNSA. This CDR3 is 13 amino acids long. CDR3 coding DNA: TGTGCCAGCAGCTTTTGGGCGGGGGATGAGCAGTTCTTC. The encoded protein is CASSFWAGDEQFF.

J is TRBJ2-1 and V is TRBV5-1; 8 nucleotides match TRBD1. Germline V gene data show CDR1 as SGHRS and CDR2 as YFSETQ. The V gene end was trimmed by 4 bases and the J gene end by 8 bases; junction bases not matched to a gene: 11. The CDR3 is 15 amino acids. CDR3 sequence: CASSLRQGLGDEQFF. CDR3 DNA sequence: TGCGCCAGCAGCCTAAGACAGGGGTTAGGGGATGAGCAGTTCTTC.

CDR3 residues: CASRPRTGGSAGNQPQHF. The CDR3 nucleotides read TGTGCCAGCAGACCCCGGACAGGGGGCTCAGCGGGCAATCAGCCCCAGCATTTT. This rearrangement joins TRBV6-5 to TRBJ1-5; TRBD1 matches at 11 bases. The germline CDR1 and CDR2 sequences are MNHEY and SVGAGI. The CDR3 length is 18 residues. The J segment lost 2 bases and the V segment lost 6 bases, leaving 12 bases of the junction unmatched.

V usage is TRBV5-1 and J usage is TRBJ2-3; D gene uncertain. The length of the CDR3 is 15 residues. Germline CDR1 SGHRS, CDR2 YFSETQ. With 4 bases removed from V and 6 bases from J, the gap between germline ends came to 18 bases. CDR3 coding DNA: TGCGCCAGCAGCAGCGAAACTCACTCTCGGGATACGCAGTATTTT. This gives the protein CASSSETHSRDTQYF.

Remarks on this clonotype: The junction and the germline gene differ at one end; a read error may be behind it. The chain links TRBV7-9 to TRBJ2-1, with 8 nucleotides matching TRBD2. CDR1 and CDR2 (germline): SEHNR, FQNEAQ (reference sequence). The CDR3 has 14 residues. CDR3 DNA: TGTGCCAGCAGCAAATTTAGCGGGGACAATAAGCAGTTCTTC. Translating gives CASSKFSGDNKQFF.

The rearrangement joins TRBV4-1 to TRBJ2-7; D is perhaps TRBD1 (5 bases). The CDR3 covers 13 residues. With 5 bases removed from V and 5 bases from J, the gap between germline ends came to 13 bases. Germline assignment: CDR1 MGHRA and CDR2 YSYEKL. Written as DNA, the CDR3 is TGCGCCAGCAGCTCCAGGGATGGCGACGAGCAGTACTTC. Translated, it gives CASSSRDGDEQYF.

The chain joins TRBV16 to TRBJ1-1, with D tentatively TRBD1 (6 bases). Germline assignment: CDR1 KGHSY and CDR2 FQNENV. The CDR3 is 13 residues long. The V gene lost 0 bases and the J gene lost 6 bases, with 8 bases spanning the gap. The CDR3 loop reads CASSQSGASEAFF. The CDR3 bases are TGTGCCAGCAGCCAATCGGGGGCCTCTGAAGCTTTCTTT. The complete variable domain, with remaining parts taken from reference TRBV16 and TRBJ1-1, reads GEEVAQTPKHLVRGEGQKAKLYCAPIKGHSYVFWYQQVLKNEFKFLISFQNENVFDETGMPKERFSAKCLPNSPCSLEIQATKLEDSAVYFCASSQSGASEAFFGQGTRLTVV.

The genes are TRBV4-1 and TRBJ2-1, with 9 bases lining up with TRBD2. The CDR3 is made up of 15 amino acids. V lost 2 bases and J lost 4; bases outside the gene matches: 3. Germline V CDR1 and CDR2: MGHRA, YSYEKL. The CDR3 reads CASSQSLAGYNEQFF. Written as DNA, the CDR3 is TGCGCCAGCAGCCAATCACTAGCGGGTTACAATGAGCAGTTCTTC.

CDR3 bases: TGTGCCAGCAGCTTAGATACACGGGGCTACACCTTC. Amino acid sequence: CASSLDTRGYTF. This chain connects TRBV7-2 to TRBJ1-2; D is undetermined. Germline V gene lookup returns CDR1 SGHTA and CDR2 FQGNSA. The CDR3 length is 12 residues. V gave up 1 base and J gave up 8 bases, with 8 bases separating them.

The J gene is TRBJ1-2, the V gene TRBV20-1; TRBD1 matches at 10 bases. This CDR3 region has 15 residues. After removal of 0 bases from V and 7 bases from J, the junction contained 8 bases not matched to a gene. Germline V gives CDR1 DFQATT, CDR2 SNEGSKA (reference sequence). The CDR3 loop is CSARDPDRGEGGYTF. Here the CDR3 DNA reads TGCAGTGCTAGAGATCCGGACAGGGGGGAAGGTGGCTACACCTTC.

The chain links TRBV20-1 to TRBJ2-4; perhaps TRBD2 as D (5 bases). The tail of the sequence fits TRBJ2-7 better, so the J call may be wrong. CDR1 is DFQATT and CDR2 is SNEGSKA in the germline V gene (reference sequence). The CDR3 totals 15 residues. The CDR3 region is CSARFRLGEAAEQYF. The CDR3 nucleotides are TGCAGTGCTAGATTCAGGCTCGGGGAAGCTGCCGAGCAGTACTTC.

The rearrangement uses TRBV4-2 and TRBJ1-2; no clear D. The germline V and J ends were trimmed by 4 bases and 1 base, with 13 bases remaining between them. The CDR3 runs 15 residues. Germline CDR1 is LGHNA and CDR2 is YNFKEQ. In DNA form, the CDR3 reads TGTGCCAGCAGCCCGGGTACAGAGTTTAACTATGGCTACACCTTC. It codes for CASSPGTEFNYGYTF.

This clonotype turned up a few times. The chain joins TRBV4-1 to TRBJ2-7; TRBD2 agrees at 7 bases. This CDR3 region has 17 residues. CDR1 and CDR2 (germline): MGHRA, YSYEKL. The junction had 9 bases not matched to a gene; V was cut back by 1 base and J by 0 bases. The CDR3 sequence: CASSQVWLAENSYEQYF. In DNA form, the CDR3 reads TGCGCCAGCAGCCAAGTCTGGCTAGCGGAAAACTCCTACGAGCAGTACTTC.

The chain couples TRBV20-1 to TRBJ2-7; D is unclear. Deletions cut 6 bases from V and 3 bases from J, with 12 bases between. The CDR3 is 12 amino acids. Germline CDR1 is DFQATT and CDR2 is SNEGSKA (reference sequence). CDR3 coding DNA: TGCAGTGCAAAGGACGGAGACTACGAGCAGTACTTC. Residues: CSAKDGDYEQYF.

The V gene is TRBV6-1, the J gene TRBJ2-3; 7 bases map to TRBD2. Per the germline V gene, CDR1 is MNHNS and CDR2 is SASEGT. V gave up 6 bases and J gave up 3 bases; unmatched junction bases: 9. CDR3 length: 15 amino acids. In DNA form, the CDR3 reads TGTGCCAGCAGCGACCCGACTAGCCAGACAGATACGCAGTATTTT. Translated: CASSDPTSQTDTQYF.

The CDR3 DNA is TGTGCCACTAAGGAAAGTGCGCCAAAGGGCGAGCAGTACTTC. It yields the protein CATKESAPKGEQYF. V is TRBV15 and J is TRBJ2-5; D not certain. The J call may be faulty, since TRBJ2-7 better matches the DNA end. Per germline, CDR1 LNHNV and CDR2 YYDKDF (reference sequence). This CDR3 comprises 14 residues.

The V gene is TRBV5-1, the J gene TRBJ2-5; either TRBD1 or TRBD2 may supply D (6 bases each). In germline, CDR1 is SGHRS, CDR2 YFSETQ. This CDR3 is built from 14 residues. V gave up 4 bases and J gave up 12 bases, with 22 bases separating them. DNA for the CDR3: TGCGCCAGCAGCCCCGACAGGACCCCTAGCGTGGAGTACTTC. It is translated as CASSPDRTPSVEYF.

This clonotype was counted only a few times. The V and J genes are TRBV6-6 and TRBJ1-1; D remains unclear. Germline V lookup: CDR1 MNHNY, CDR2 SVGAGI (reference sequence). Trimming took off 2 bases at V and 8 bases at J, with 12 bases between the two ends. CDR3 length: 13 amino acids. CDR3 amino acids: CASSYAQLAEAFF. The CDR3 nucleotides are TGTGCCAGCAGTTACGCCCAATTAGCCGAAGCTTTCTTT.

V is TRBV7-2 and J is TRBJ2-3; 7 positions match TRBD1. Germline trimming cut 2 bases from V and 2 bases from J; bases unmatched to any gene: 7. CDR3 length equals 16 residues. Per germline, CDR1 SGHTA and CDR2 FQGNSA. The CDR3 protein is CASSLYETGTTDTQYF. The CDR3 region has the DNA TGTGCCAGCAGCTTATATGAGACAGGGACCACAGATACGCAGTATTTT.

This clonotype has only one observation. V usage is TRBV6-1 and J usage is TRBJ1-6; weak D call: TRBD1 (5 bases). The CDR3 contains 16 residues. Trimming shortened V by 5 bases and J by 3 bases, and 14 bases separated the two germline ends. Germline V gene data show CDR1 as MNHNS and CDR2 as SASEGT. The CDR3 DNA follows: TGTGCCAGCAGTCTCGGGGGGTCGTTCTATAATTCACCCCTCCACTTT. Protein: CASSLGGSFYNSPLHF.

The chain employs TRBV29-1 and TRBJ2-5, with TRBD2 as a possible D gene (5 bases). Germline CDR1 reads SQVTM; CDR2 reads ANQGSEA. Between the trimmed V and J ends, which lost 3 bases and 5 bases, there was a span of 16 bases. The length of the CDR3 is 14 residues. The CDR3 is CSVEGRDPRETQYF. The CDR3 DNA sequence: TGCAGCGTTGAGGGCCGGGATCCTCGGGAGACCCAGTACTTC.

The rearrangement uses TRBV29-1 and TRBJ1-2, with 7 bases identical to TRBD1. CDR3 length equals 15 residues. V gave up 4 bases and J gave up 3 bases; unmatched junction bases: 11. Germline CDR1 and CDR2: SQVTM and ANQGSEA. Here the CDR3 reads CSVGEGAQRYYGYTF. CDR3 DNA sequence: TGCAGCGTTGGTGAGGGGGCCCAACGGTACTATGGCTACACCTTC.

The chain combines TRBV4-1 with TRBJ2-1; D perhaps matches TRBD1 (5 bases). Trimming removed 1 base at V and 8 bases at J, with 9 bases between. The CDR3 consists of 13 residues. In germline, CDR1 is MGHRA, CDR2 YSYEKL. The DNA of the CDR3 is TGCGCCAGCAGCCAAGGTCAGGGCTATGAGCAGTTCTTC. Its translation: CASSQGQGYEQFF.

This chain joins TRBV6-5 and TRBJ2-3; TRBD1 matches 7 bases. Germline V gives CDR1 MNHEY, CDR2 SVGAGI. The CDR3 covers 17 residues. Trimming at V came to 0 bases and at J to 2 bases, leaving 8 bases not matched to a gene. The CDR3 DNA reads TGTGCCAGCAGTTACTCCCAGCCGGGACAGCTCACAGATACGCAGTATTTT. Its protein product is CASSYSQPGQLTDTQYF.

This clonotype was recorded a few times. The V and J genes are TRBV5-1 and TRBJ2-2; TRBD1 aligns across 7 bases. Germline CDR1 and CDR2: SGHRS and YFSETQ. There are 14 residues in the CDR3. The V and J ends lost 5 bases and 6 bases, in that order; junction bases with no gene match: 7. The CDR3 bases are TGCGCCAGCAGGACCGGGACAGCCTCCGGGGAGCTGTTTTTT. Amino acid sequence: CASRTGTASGELFF.

This clonotype was found many times. The chain couples TRBV27 to TRBJ1-4; maybe TRBD1 (5 bases). With 6 bases removed from V and 5 bases from J, the gap between germline ends came to 13 bases. Germline V gene sequence: CDR1 MNHEY, CDR2 SMNVEV (reference sequence). CDR3 length: 14 amino acids. CDR3 sequence reads: CASSSTRGNEKLFF. The CDR3, as DNA: TGTGCCAGCAGCTCTACTCGGGGGAATGAAAAACTGTTTTTT.